The T cell receptor beta chain described here comes from a study of beta chain features in type 1 diabetes. Across the study: Summed over all samples, the examined sorted cells came to about 110 million.

Notes on the study in general: Over-representation of high TCR-expressing cells was a possible consequence of cDNA sequencing. Patients and controls would be equally affected if PCR favored shorter templates. Whether TCRB rearrangement is influenced by HLA type was left unresolved in this analysis. Shorter TCRB CDR3s, moderately but significantly so, marked every one of the four CD4+ subsets in Type 1 diabetes patients.

Expressed TCRB transcripts were sequenced, since all the RNA that had been isolated was reverse transcribed. Assay used: immunoSEQ multiplex PCR; TCRdb lists only in-frame clones, some missing. The repertoire holds under 150,000 clones, with 7% to 10% as singletons. A note on this clone: Its specificity is not known.

The CDR3 covers 13 residues. Germline V gene data show CDR1 as LNHDA and CDR2 as SQIVND (reference sequence). V dropped 6 bases and J dropped 7 bases, with 13 bases sitting between them. The sequenced material came from central memory CD4+ T cells from blood. This TCR was sampled from a man aged 25 to 45 with type 1 diabetes. The chain employs TRBV19 and TRBJ1-5; tentative D call: TRBD1 (5 bases). This CDR3 reads CASRGGLGQPQHF. In DNA form, the CDR3 reads TGTGCCAGTAGGGGGGGGTTAGGGCAGCCCCAGCATTTT. The full variable domain, rest sourced from reference TRBV19 and TRBJ1-5, is DGGITQSPKYLFRKEGQNVTLSCEQNLNHDAMYWYRQDPGQGLRLIYYSQIVNDFQKGDIAEGYSVSREKKESFPLTVTSAQKNPTAFYLCASRGGLGQPQHFGDGTRLSIL.